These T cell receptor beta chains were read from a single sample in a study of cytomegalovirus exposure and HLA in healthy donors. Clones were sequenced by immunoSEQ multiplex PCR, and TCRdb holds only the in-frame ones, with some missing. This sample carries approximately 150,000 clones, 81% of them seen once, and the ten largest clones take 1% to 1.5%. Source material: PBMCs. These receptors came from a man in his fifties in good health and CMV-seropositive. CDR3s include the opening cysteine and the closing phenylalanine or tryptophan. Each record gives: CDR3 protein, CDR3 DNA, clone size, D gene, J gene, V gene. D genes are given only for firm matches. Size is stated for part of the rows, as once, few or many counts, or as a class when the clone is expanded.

CASSPQEGFAKETQYF,TGTGCCAGCAGCCCACAGGAGGGATTTGCGAAAGAGACCCAGTACTTC,NA,NA,TRBJ2-5,TRBV7-6
CASSEPGQGSFQPQHF,TGTGCCAGCAGTGAACCCGGGCAGGGTTCGTTTCAGCCCCAGCATTTT,once,NA,TRBJ1-5,TRBV6-1
CASSFWDRGNYGYTF,TGTGCCAGCAGCTTCTGGGACAGGGGGAACTATGGCTACACCTTC,NA,TRBD1,TRBJ1-2,TRBV11-2
CASSFRAWETQYF,TGTGCCAGCAGTTTCAGGGCTTGGGAGACCCAGTACTTC,NA,NA,TRBJ2-5,TRBV28
CASCFRVSGLDAEAFF,TGTGCCAGTTGCTTCAGGGTGTCGGGTTTAGACGCTGAAGCTTTCTTT,NA,NA,TRBJ1-1,TRBV2
CASSEALSNYGYTF,TGTGCCAGCAGTGAAGCGCTTAGTAACTATGGCTACACCTTC,NA,NA,TRBJ1-2,TRBV2
CASSPPGQVLNF,TGTGCCAGCAGCCCCCCGGGACAGGTTCTCAACTTC,NA,TRBD1,TRBJ2-7,TRBV7-8
CASSTGQGAGGYTF,TGTGCCAGCAGTACGGGACAGGGGGCCGGTGGCTACACCTTC,NA,TRBD1,TRBJ1-2,TRBV6-1
CASSEGTSGDTQYF,TGCGCCAGCAGCGAAGGGACTAGCGGGGATACGCAGTATTTT,once,TRBD2,TRBJ2-3,TRBV5-1
CASSLDSNTEAFF,TGTGCCAGCTCCCTCGACTCGAACACTGAAGCTTTCTTT,once,NA,TRBJ1-1,TRBV18
CSVIPQGMDTGELFF,TGCAGCGTCATACCCCAGGGCATGGACACCGGGGAGCTGTTTTTT,NA,NA,TRBJ2-2,TRBV29-1
CASSPDRGGNTIYF,TGTGCCAGCAGCCCGGACAGGGGTGGAAACACCATATATTTT,NA,TRBD1,TRBJ1-3,TRBV6-5
CSHATGSSTDTQYF,TGCAGCCATGCTACTGGGAGTAGCACAGATACGCAGTATTTT,NA,NA,TRBJ2-3,TRBV29-1
CASSLRDSNSYEQYF,TGTGCCAGCAGCCTCAGGGACAGTAACTCCTACGAGCAGTACTTC,NA,TRBD1,TRBJ2-7,TRBV2
CASSYSGLDLRGELFF,TGTGCCAGCAGTTACTCCGGACTAGACCTTCGCGGGGAGCTGTTTTTT,NA,TRBD2,TRBJ2-2,TRBV6-5
CASSLRERHTYGYTF,TGTGCCAGCAGCTTAAGAGAGCGCCATACCTATGGCTACACCTTC,NA,NA,TRBJ1-2,TRBV7-8
CASSLGLNEQFF,TGTGCCAGCAGCTTGGGACTCAATGAGCAGTTCTTC,NA,NA,TRBJ2-1,TRBV9
CASSVYRSLNTEAFF,TGTGCCAGCAGTGTTTACAGGAGCTTGAACACTGAAGCTTTCTTT,NA,NA,TRBJ1-1,TRBV6-1
CASSSDRFGNTEAFF,TGTGCCAGCAGCTCTGACAGGTTTGGGAACACTGAAGCTTTCTTT,NA,NA,TRBJ1-1,TRBV5-6
CASTGVGTEAFF,TGTGCCAGCACCGGGGTGGGCACTGAAGCTTTCTTT,NA,NA,TRBJ1-1,TRBV6-1
CASSPYLRGRGENIQYF,TGTGCCAGCAGTCCGTACCTCAGGGGCCGCGGAGAAAACATTCAGTACTTC,few,NA,TRBJ2-4,TRBV27
CAWNQIIGSGANVLTF,TGTGCCTGGAACCAAATAATTGGCTCCGGGGCCAACGTCCTGACTTTC,NA,NA,TRBJ2-6,TRBV30
CASSYADRWSAYEQYF,TGTGCCAGCAGTTACGCCGACAGGTGGTCGGCCTACGAGCAGTACTTC,NA,NA,TRBJ2-7,TRBV6-5
CASSLGTGGYEQYF,TGTGCCAGCAGCTTAGGGACAGGGGGCTACGAGCAGTACTTC,NA,TRBD1,TRBJ2-7,TRBV11-2
CASSLSARTGETQYF,TGCGCCAGCAGCTTGTCAGCACGGACAGGGGAGACCCAGTACTTC,few,TRBD1,TRBJ2-5,TRBV5-1
CASSSGLAGVTDTQYF,TGTGCCAGCAGCTCGGGACTAGCGGGAGTCACAGATACGCAGTATTTT,NA,TRBD2,TRBJ2-3,TRBV11-2
CASSLSFPGLRDQPQHF,TGTGCCAGCAGTTTATCGTTCCCAGGGCTTAGAGATCAGCCCCAGCATTTT,NA,NA,TRBJ1-5,TRBV27
CASSLRETGNTIYF,TGTGCCAGCAGCTTACGGGAAACTGGAAACACCATATATTTT,once,NA,TRBJ1-3,TRBV11-2
CASSTGGQGGNEKLFF,TGTGCCAGCAGCACCGGAGGACAGGGAGGAAATGAAAAACTGTTTTTT,NA,TRBD1,TRBJ1-4,TRBV5-4
CATGEYAFYEQYF,TGTGCCACAGGGGAGTATGCCTTCTACGAGCAGTACTTC,NA,NA,TRBJ2-7,TRBV6-5
CASAGQGKRHNEQFF,TGTGCCAGCGCGGGACAGGGAAAAAGACACAATGAGCAGTTCTTC,NA,TRBD1,TRBJ2-1,TRBV6-6
CASSSHPDSEAFF,TGTGCCAGCAGTTCTCACCCGGACAGTGAAGCTTTCTTT,NA,NA,TRBJ1-1,TRBV6-5
CASSFAGNQETQYF,TGCGCCAGCAGCTTCGCGGGAAATCAAGAGACCCAGTACTTC,NA,NA,TRBJ2-5,TRBV5-1
CASSTPGSVQYF,TGTGCCAGCAGCACCCCAGGGTCCGTTCAGTACTTC,NA,NA,TRBJ2-4,TRBV5-6
CASSLSQGQYEQYF,TGTGCCAGCAGCTTATCACAGGGCCAATACGAGCAGTACTTC,few,NA,TRBJ2-7,TRBV7-9